Presented here are 18 T cell receptor beta chains from one specimen sequenced in a study of T cell responses to AZD1222 COVID-19 vaccine. Produced via immunoSEQ multiplex PCR; TCRdb's table is partial and in-frame only. The table has about 120,000 clones, around 89% seen once. Sequenced here: peripheral blood, sampled 28 days after the second AZD1222 dose. The receptors were gathered from an adult who received the AZD1222 COVID-19 vaccine.

The rearrangement uses TRBV15 and TRBJ2-2; D perhaps matches TRBD1 (6 bases). V dropped 0 bases and J dropped 0 bases, with 8 bases sitting between them. The CDR3 consists of 16 residues. Germline V gene sequence: CDR1 LNHNV, CDR2 YYDKDF (reference sequence). CDR3 residues: CATSREGQANTGELFF. CDR3 DNA: TGTGCCACCAGCAGAGAGGGACAAGCGAACACCGGGGAGCTGTTTTTT.

This chain uses TRBV3-1 (or the pseudogene TRBV3-2) with TRBJ1-2, with D perhaps matching TRBD1 (5 bases). Germline CDR1 reads LGHDT; CDR2 reads YNNKEL (reference sequence). The V gene lost 0 bases and the J gene lost 6 bases, with 11 bases spanning the gap. The CDR3 length is 14 residues. CDR3 bases: TGTGCCAGCAGCCAAGAACGGGGGGGTCATGGCTACACCTTC. It is translated as CASSQERGGHGYTF.

The J gene is TRBJ1-1, the V gene TRBV7-6; D is perhaps TRBD1 (6 bases). The V end was cut by 1 base, the J end by 0 bases, with 15 bases between. The CDR3 covers 17 residues. Germline loops: CDR1 SGHVS, CDR2 FNYEAQ. CDR3 sequence: CASSLVRRGFMNTEAFF. The CDR3 coding sequence is TGTGCCAGCAGCTTAGTCAGGAGGGGGTTCATGAACACTGAAGCTTTCTTT.

This clone appeared once. CDR3 region: CASSQGTNTEAFF. CDR3 in DNA: TGTGCCAGCAGCCAAGGAACGAACACTGAAGCTTTCTTT. The chain joins TRBV4-2 to TRBJ1-1; D is ambiguous. V was shortened by 1 base and J by 1 base, with 4 bases between the two germline ends. This CDR3 is 13 amino acids long. CDR1 is LGHNA and CDR2 is YNFKEQ in the germline V gene.

In its sample, this clone was seen a few times. CDR3 amino acids: CASSLGGTPTGELFF. Here the CDR3 DNA reads TGTGCCAGCAGTTTGGGTGGGACACCAACCGGGGAGCTGTTTTTT. The chain recombines TRBV28 with TRBJ2-2, with a weak D call TRBD1 (6 bases). Germline V gene lookup returns CDR1 MDHEN and CDR2 SYDVKM. CDR3 length: 15 amino acids. Deletions cut 3 bases from V and 5 bases from J, with 13 bases between.

Only one count was recorded for this clone. The chain employs TRBV11-3 and TRBJ1-5; D unclear. Germline V gene lookup returns CDR1 SGHNT and CDR2 YENEEA. The CDR3 runs to 14 residues. With 0 bases removed from V and 15 bases from J, the gap between germline ends came to 18 bases. The CDR3 DNA is TGTGCCAGCAGCTTAGATCAGGAGGCGTTCGAAAGGCATTTT. Translation: CASSLDQEAFERHF.

The V and J genes are TRBV9 and TRBJ2-1; TRBD1 matches 10 bases. The ends lost 3 bases at V and 3 bases at J; junction bases unmatched: 3. The CDR3 extends over 15 amino acids. Germline loops: CDR1 SGDLS, CDR2 YYNGEE. CDR3: CASSARDRGYNEQFF. DNA for the CDR3: TGTGCCAGCAGCGCGAGGGACAGGGGCTACAATGAGCAGTTCTTC.

The chain has TRBV2 and TRBJ2-5; 7 bases are shared with TRBD1. Germline CDR1 is SNHLY and CDR2 is FYNNEI. J gave up 2 bases and V 6 bases, and 9 bases lay outside the gene matches. CDR3 length equals 15 residues. CDR3 DNA sequence: TGTGCCAGCAGGGTCAAGGGGGCCCTACAAGAGACCCAGTACTTC. Translation gives CASRVKGALQETQYF.

The CDR3 coding sequence is TGTGCCAGCAGCCCTCCCTCGACTAGGGTCGTTCTGTACGAGCAGTACTTC. It specifies CASSPPSTRVVLYEQYF. The gene calls are TRBV6-2 or TRBV6-3 and TRBJ2-7; TRBD2 might be the D (6 bases). The germline V and J ends were trimmed by 6 bases and 4 bases, with 25 bases remaining between them. The CDR3 has 17 amino acids. CDR1 is MNHEY and CDR2 is SVGEGT in the germline V gene.

This clone was picked up one time. The rearrangement uses TRBV24-1 and TRBJ2-5, with D possibly being TRBD1 or TRBD2 (6 bases each). This CDR3 has 17 amino acids. V lost 8 bases to trimming and J lost 4 bases, with 25 bases between them. In germline, CDR1 is KGHDR, CDR2 SFDVKD. The chain's CDR3 is CATNTRGPTGLTETQYF. CDR3 nucleotides: TGTGCCACCAATACCCGGGGGCCCACCGGGCTGACAGAGACCCAGTACTTC.

The rearrangement uses TRBV28 and TRBJ2-5, with 7 bases lining up with TRBD2. Germline V CDR1 and CDR2: MDHEN, SYDVKM. The CDR3 is 14 amino acids. The V segment lost 2 bases and the J segment 3 bases; nucleotides outside the gene matches: 3. The CDR3 here is CASSLGRVKETQYF. In DNA form, the CDR3 reads TGTGCCAGCAGTTTAGGGAGGGTGAAAGAGACCCAGTACTTC. Full variable domain (outside the CDR3, taken from reference TRBV28 and TRBJ2-5): DVKVTQSSRYLVKRTGEKVFLECVQDMDHENMFWYRQDPGLGLRLIYFSYDVKMKEKGDIPEGYSVSREKKERFSLILESASTNQTSMYLCASSLGRVKETQYFGPGTRLLVL.

This chain links TRBV20-1 with TRBJ1-2; D not resolved. CDR1 and CDR2 (germline): DFQATT, SNEGSKA (reference sequence). The V end was cut by 0 bases, the J end by 4 bases, with 3 bases between. The CDR3 consists of 11 residues. CDR3 sequence (DNA): TGCAGTGCTAGAGAGAGCTATGGCTACACCTTC. Protein product: CSARESYGYTF.

V and J are TRBV7-9 and TRBJ1-1, with 8 bases fitting TRBD1. Germline-derived CDR1 and CDR2 are SEHNR and FQNEAQ (reference sequence). This CDR3 has 16 residues. Losses at the gene ends were 6 bases for V and 1 base for J; bases not matched to a gene: 10. The DNA for the CDR3 is TGTGCCAGCAGGCCTGACCGGACAGGGCCGAACACTGAAGCTTTCTTT. Its protein product is CASRPDRTGPNTEAFF.

The V gene is TRBV6-5, the J gene TRBJ1-5; 8 nucleotides align to TRBD1. Germline CDR1 is MNHEY and CDR2 is SVGAGI. After removal of 4 bases from V and 7 bases from J, the junction contained 9 bases not matched to a gene. CDR3 length: 15 amino acids. CDR3 loop: CASSSHGQGSQPQHF. The CDR3 bases are TGTGCCAGCAGTTCCCACGGACAGGGCAGCCAGCCCCAGCATTTT.

This clone was recorded only once. V and J are TRBV30 and TRBJ2-3, with D possibly matching TRBD2 (7 bases). This CDR3 has 15 amino acids. Germline CDR1 is GTSNPN and CDR2 is SVGIG (reference sequence). V lost 3 bases, J lost 2 bases, and 15 bases lay in between. The CDR3 bases are TGTGCCTGGAGCGCCCGGCGGGGGCCCACAGATACGCAGTATTTT. This encodes CAWSARRGPTDTQYF.

This chain joins TRBV11-2 and TRBJ2-5; 12 nucleotides align to TRBD2. CDR1 and CDR2 (germline): SGHAT, FQNNGV. V dropped 2 bases and J dropped 5; count of bases not matched to a gene: 15. This CDR3 region has 19 residues. Here the CDR3 reads CASSLTERLAGGPSETQYF. The CDR3 region has the DNA TGTGCCAGCAGCTTAACGGAAAGGCTAGCGGGGGGGCCTTCGGAGACCCAGTACTTC.

The V gene is TRBV6-5, the J gene TRBJ2-7, with D possibly TRBD2 on 5 matching bases. Germline lookup yields CDR1 MNHEY and CDR2 SVGAGI. Trimming cost V 6 bases and J 9 bases, with 24 bases left between them. This CDR3 is built from 15 residues. In DNA form, the CDR3 reads TGTGCCAGCAGCAGCGGCACCGGAGGTCCTCTGACGCAGTACTTC. It codes for CASSSGTGGPLTQYF.

The rearrangement links TRBV2 to TRBJ2-7, with TRBD2 as a possible D gene (5 bases). The V end was cut by 7 bases, the J end by 3 bases, with 13 bases between. The CDR3 sequence is 13 residues long. From germline, CDR1 is SNHLY and CDR2 FYNNEI. CDR3 loop: CASNGNGNYEQYF. CDR3 DNA: TGTGCCAGCAATGGTAACGGGAACTACGAGCAGTACTTC.